These 28 T cell receptor beta chains originate from one sample sequenced in a study of vaccination and CD4 T cells after COVID-19 (dated by TCRdb to 2021 to 2024). Libraries were prepared through PCR. TCRdb records Illumina iSeq 100 as the sequencer. DNA from cultured CD4+ T cells underwent TCR sequencing with the Oncomine TCR Beta short-read assay at the Johns Hopkins FTIC core. The public sequencing data were trimmed at Q25 with fastp and processed into clonotypes with MiXCR by TCRdb, which kept only in-frame beta chains. CDR3 protein sequences are deduplicated, and each keeps its most common genes and DNA. Counted in this sample were 15,000 to 16,000 distinct CDR3 sequences; around 66% of them appeared once. Roughly 4.8% of the sample goes to the ten largest clones. Read against the paper, the sample's treatment or condition label means: roughly ten-day PBMC culture with coronavirus spike peptide pools or control peptides (ViraFEST assay).

No antigens are known for them. Sequencing used CD4+ T cells from blood, cultured in vitro. All receptors derive from a human donor who had recovered from COVID-19.

The table lists this clonotype with a count of one. The J gene is TRBJ2-7, the V gene TRBV2, with 7 nucleotides matching TRBD1. Trimming took 4 bases from V and 3 from J; bases not matched to a gene: 3. The CDR3 extends over 13 amino acids. Germline CDR1 and CDR2: SNHLY and FYNNEI. Here the CDR3 reads CASSGDRDYEQYF. The CDR3, as DNA: TGTGCCAGCAGTGGCGACAGGGACTACGAGCAGTACTTC.

This sequence joins TRBV7-2 and TRBJ2-2, with unresolved D. Germline CDR1 is SGHTA and CDR2 is FQGNSA. The V gene lost 3 bases and the J gene lost 0 bases, with 2 bases spanning the gap. The CDR3 has 13 residues. CDR3 amino acids: CASSFANTGELFF. The CDR3 DNA sequence: TGTGCCAGCAGCTTTGCGAACACCGGGGAGCTGTTTTTT.

This clonotype was counted once. This chain connects TRBV6-1 to TRBJ1-2, with TRBD1 identical over 7 bases. CDR1 and CDR2 from the germline V gene are MNHNS and SASEGT. CDR3 length: 14 residues. The ends lost 6 bases at V and 4 bases at J; junction bases unmatched: 8. CDR3 in DNA: TGTGCCAGCAGCCGCGGGACAGAACTCTATGGCTACACCTTC. Encoded protein: CASSRGTELYGYTF.

Sample share makes this clonotype medium-sized. The CDR3 bases are TGCAGCGTTGTATGGGGAGGCTACACCTTC. It translates to CSVVWGGYTF. The J gene is TRBJ1-2, the V gene TRBV29-1; D remains ambiguous. CDR1 and CDR2 from the germline V gene are SQVTM and ANQGSEA. The CDR3 extends over 10 amino acids. V was cut by 4 bases and J by 8 bases, with 8 bases left in between. The full variable domain, in which reference TRBV29-1 and TRBJ1-2 provide the parts outside the CDR3, is SAVISQKPSRDICQRGTSLTIQCQVDSQVTMMFWYRQQPGQSLTLIATANQGSEATYESGFVIDKFPISRPNLTFSTLTVSNMSPEDSSIYLCSVVWGGYTFGSGTRLTVV.

The rearrangement links TRBV28 to TRBJ1-2; D ambiguous. V was pared by 5 bases and J by 2 bases, with 12 bases between. This CDR3 comprises 14 residues. Germline V gene lookup returns CDR1 MDHEN and CDR2 SYDVKM. CDR3 bases: TGTGCCAGCAGTCCAGGAGGGCCGAACTATGGCTACACCTTC. Translating gives CASSPGGPNYGYTF.

The V call is TRBV27, the J call TRBJ1-2; D may be TRBD1 (5 bases). Germline CDR1 and CDR2: MNHEY and SMNVEV (reference sequence). V gave up 5 bases and J gave up 8 bases, with 15 bases separating them. The CDR3 has 13 residues. DNA of the CDR3: TGTGCCAGCAGTGGGGACTCCGGGGGAGGCTACACCTTC. Amino acids: CASSGDSGGGYTF.

The chain combines TRBV9 with TRBJ1-1; D ambiguous. In germline, CDR1 is SGDLS, CDR2 YYNGEE. This CDR3 has 15 amino acids. Trimming cost V 2 bases and J 0 bases, with 11 bases left between them. The CDR3 sequence is CASSVGGNMNTEAFF. As DNA, the CDR3 is TGTGCCAGCAGCGTTGGAGGGAACATGAACACTGAAGCTTTCTTT.

The rearrangement links TRBV11-2 to TRBJ2-7; TRBD1 aligns across 7 bases. The CDR3 runs 15 residues. After removal of 5 bases from V and 0 bases from J, the junction contained 7 bases not matched to a gene. In germline, CDR1 is SGHAT, CDR2 FQNNGV. For the CDR3, the DNA is TGTGCCAGCAGCAAACCGGGACAGCTCTCCTACGAGCAGTACTTC. Residues: CASSKPGQLSYEQYF. Variable domain in full (rest from reference TRBV11-2 and TRBJ2-7): EAGVAQSPRYKIIEKRQSVAFWCNPISGHATLYWYQQILGQGPKLLIQFQNNGVVDDSQLPKDRFSAERLKGVDSTLKIQPAKLEDSAVYLCASSKPGQLSYEQYFGPGTRLTVT.

The J gene is TRBJ1-5, the V gene TRBV2; D ambiguous. V lost 5 bases and J lost 1, with 9 bases in between. The CDR3 totals 14 residues. Germline V gene sequence: CDR1 SNHLY, CDR2 FYNNEI. CDR3 sequence (DNA): TGTGCCAGCAGTACGATGGGGAGCAATCAGCCCCAGCATTTT. Protein product: CASSTMGSNQPQHF. Drawing the rest from reference TRBV2 and TRBJ1-5, the complete variable domain is EPEVTQTPSHQVTQMGQEVILRCVPISNHLYFYWYRQILGQKVEFLVSFYNNEISEKSEIFDDQFSVERPDGSNFTLKIRSTKLEDSAMYFCASSTMGSNQPQHFGDGTRLSIL.

The genes are TRBV21-1 and TRBJ2-5; no DNA check was done on the table's D call, TRBD1. TRBV21-1 is an annotated pseudogene. The CDR3 length is 13 residues. In nucleotides, the CDR3 is TGTGCCAGCAGCTTCCGGGGGGAAGAGACCCAGTACTTC. Residues: CASSFRGEETQYF.

CDR3 sequence (DNA): TGTGCCAGCAGTCCAACTAGCGGATCCTACAATGAGCAGTTCTTC. The encoded protein is CASSPTSGSYNEQFF. The V gene is TRBV6-1, the J gene TRBJ2-1; 8 bases fit TRBD2. This CDR3 is built from 15 residues. Germline CDR1 reads MNHNS; CDR2 reads SASEGT. With V trimmed by 5 bases and J by 1 base, 4 bases remained unmatched.

The chain employs TRBV24-1 and TRBJ2-3, with TRBD2 matching over 7 bases. With V trimmed by 3 bases and J by 6 bases, 8 bases remained unmatched. The CDR3 is 15 residues long. CDR1 is KGHDR and CDR2 is SFDVKD in the germline V gene. CDR3 nucleotides: TGTGCCACCAGTGATCCCCGGACTAGAAAGGATACGCAGTATTTT. Translating it yields CATSDPRTRKDTQYF.

The rearrangement joins TRBV24-1 to TRBJ2-5; tentatively, D is TRBD2 (6 bases). This CDR3 spans 15 amino acids. The V gene lost 1 base and the J gene lost 5 bases, with 13 bases spanning the gap. The germline gives CDR1 KGHDR, CDR2 SFDVKD. CDR3 in DNA: TGTGCCACCAGTGATTTAGGGCGCGGGACGGAGACCCAGTACTTC. It specifies CATSDLGRGTETQYF.

The genes are TRBV24-1 and TRBJ1-4; weak D call: TRBD1 (5 bases). The germline gives CDR1 KGHDR, CDR2 SFDVKD. The V and J ends lost 3 bases and 5 bases respectively, with 12 bases between them. The CDR3 loop spans 15 amino acids. CDR3 DNA: TGTGCCACCAGTGATCCCCGGGACGGGAATGAAAAACTGTTTTTT. Translation gives CATSDPRDGNEKLFF.

The sample holds a few counts of this clonotype. J is TRBJ1-5 and V is TRBV12-3 or TRBV12-4; D uncertain. This CDR3 region has 12 residues. Trimming took off 7 bases at V and 1 base at J, with 5 bases between the two ends. The CDR3 protein is CASTRSNQPQHF. For the CDR3, the DNA is TGTGCCAGCACCAGAAGCAATCAGCCCCAGCATTTT.

The chain has TRBV7-9 and TRBJ2-2; D gene ambiguous. The germline V gene encodes CDR1 SEHNR and CDR2 FQNEAQ (reference sequence). V lost 5 bases and J lost 4, with 8 bases in between. The length of the CDR3 is 13 residues. The CDR3 reads CASSLSPTGELFF. The CDR3 DNA reads TGTGCCAGCAGCCTGAGTCCCACCGGGGAGCTGTTTTTT.

This clonotype was found once. V and J are TRBV6-5 and TRBJ2-5, with D uncertain. Germline CDR1 MNHEY, CDR2 SVGAGI. This CDR3 has 12 residues. Deletions cut 2 bases from V and 5 bases from J, with 6 bases between. In nucleotides, the CDR3 is TGTGCCAGCAGTTACCGTAACGAGACCCAGTACTTC. Translating gives CASSYRNETQYF.

The rearrangement joins TRBV6-2 or TRBV6-3 to TRBJ2-1, with 13 bases aligning to TRBD2. This CDR3 has 19 residues. Germline CDR1 reads MNHEY; CDR2 reads SVGEGT. Trimming at V came to 0 bases and at J to 4 bases, leaving 9 bases not matched to a gene. CDR3 coding DNA: TGTGCCAGCAGTTACTCTCTGGGACTAGCGGGATCGGGGTACAATGAGCAGTTCTTC. Its protein is CASSYSLGLAGSGYNEQFF.

The V call is TRBV10-1, the J call TRBJ1-5; 8 nucleotides line up with TRBD1. Germline V gene data show CDR1 as WNHNN and CDR2 as SYGVQD (reference sequence). The CDR3 length is 15 residues. The V gene end was trimmed by 2 bases and the J gene end by 6 bases; junction bases not matched to a gene: 6. Written as DNA, the CDR3 is TGCGCCAGCAGTGAGAGGCAGGGGGCGGGTCAGCCCCAGCATTTT. Translated, it gives CASSERQGAGQPQHF.

The genes are TRBV7-8 and TRBJ2-3; 7 bases fit TRBD1. V shed 6 bases, J shed 6 bases, and the junction held 12 bases outside the gene matches. This CDR3 spans 15 amino acids. Germline values: CDR1 SGHVS, CDR2 FQNEAQ. CDR3 nucleotide sequence: TGTGCCAGCAGAGACAGGGTGGCATACTGGGATACGCAGTATTTT. Translated, it gives CASRDRVAYWDTQYF.

The V and J genes are TRBV7-9 and TRBJ1-1; D might be TRBD1 (6 bases). This CDR3 is 13 amino acids long. V lost 2 bases to trimming and J lost 7 bases, with 11 bases between them. The germline gives CDR1 SEHNR, CDR2 FQNEAQ (reference sequence). This CDR3 is CASSLSDRLEAFF. The CDR3 DNA follows: TGTGCCAGCAGCTTATCAGACAGGCTTGAAGCTTTCTTT.

The rearrangement joins TRBV19 to TRBJ1-2; D uncertain. CDR3 length equals 13 residues. V was clipped by 11 bases and J by 1 base, with 14 bases between them. CDR1 and CDR2 (germline): LNHDA, SQIVND (reference sequence). The CDR3 coding sequence is TGTGCCGCACTTAGCCGGAATAACTATGGCTACACCTTC. Translated: CAALSRNNYGYTF.

This clonotype was observed once. CDR3 sequence reads: CASSPHLDTQYF. The CDR3 DNA is TGTGCCAGCAGTCCACATTTGGATACGCAGTATTTT. The V gene is TRBV28, the J gene TRBJ2-3; no clear D gene. Germline lookup yields CDR1 MDHEN and CDR2 SYDVKM. V lost 5 bases and J 6 bases, leaving 9 bases between the germline ends. The CDR3 covers 12 residues.

The chain joins TRBV24-1 to TRBJ2-3, with 7 bases that match TRBD1. The junction had 11 bases not matched to a gene; V was cut back by 4 bases and J by 2 bases. The germline V gene encodes CDR1 KGHDR and CDR2 SFDVKD. The length of the CDR3 is 17 residues. The CDR3: CATSDPLTGAYTDTQYF. CDR3 DNA sequence: TGTGCCACCAGTGACCCTTTAACAGGGGCCTACACAGATACGCAGTATTTT.

CDR3 nucleotides: TGTGCCAGCAGTGAAGCTAGCGGGAGCTCCTACGAGCAGTACTTC. Its translation: CASSEASGSSYEQYF. The chain uses TRBV6-1 and TRBJ2-7; 9 bases agree with TRBD2. The CDR3 length is 15 residues. J gave up 0 bases and V 0 bases, and 0 bases lay outside the gene matches. Looked up from germline, CDR1 is MNHNS and CDR2 is SASEGT.

J is TRBJ2-3 and V is TRBV30, with 11 nucleotides matching TRBD2. Germline-derived CDR1 and CDR2 are GTSNPN and SVGIG (reference sequence). V shed 4 bases and J 4 bases; nucleotides not matched to a gene: 7. CDR3 length: 15 residues. The CDR3 region has the DNA TGTGCCTGGAATTCGCTAGCGGGAGGTGCAGATACGCAGTATTTT. Protein sequence: CAWNSLAGGADTQYF.

This clonotype has a single count. This chain links TRBV10-3 with TRBJ2-1; TRBD2 agrees at 12 bases. CDR3 size: 15 residues. V lost 8 bases, J lost 4 bases, and 6 bases stayed unmatched. CDR1 is ENHRY and CDR2 is SYGVKD in the germline V gene. The chain's CDR3 is CAIGTTSGRYNEQFF. CDR3 bases: TGTGCCATCGGCACAACTAGCGGGAGGTACAATGAGCAGTTCTTC.

The rearrangement joins TRBV7-3 to TRBJ1-1; D may be TRBD1 (5 bases). In germline, CDR1 is SGHTA, CDR2 FQGTGA. V gave up 2 bases and J gave up 5 bases, with 12 bases separating them. CDR3 length: 14 amino acids. CDR3 amino acids: CASSLLGVGTEAFF. In DNA, the CDR3 is TGTGCCAGCAGCTTATTGGGGGTTGGAACTGAAGCTTTCTTT.